This TCR beta chain is from a study of cytomegalovirus exposure and HLA in healthy donors. Study outcomes and limitations: HLA restriction was apparent for most CMV-associated TCR beta chains in a later analysis.

Trimming removed 5 bases from V and 1 base from J; junction bases left unmatched: 12. This CDR3 comprises 17 residues. The germline V gene encodes CDR1 SEHNR and CDR2 FQNEAQ (reference sequence). Points on this clone: Its target is not known.

The study ran its PCR with 60 Vbeta and 13 Jbeta primers. Profiled with immunoSEQ multiplex PCR; TCRdb holds only in-frame clones, not every one. The sample lists fewer than 120,000 clones; around 88% were seen once. The chain carries TRBV7-9 and TRBJ2-7; 9 bases map to TRBD1. The material sequenced was PBMCs. The origin of this receptor is a man between 35 and 55 years old in good health and CMV-seronegative. CDR3 DNA: TGTGCCAGCAGCAGTACAGAGGCGGGACAGGGATCCTACGAGCAGTACTTC. The encoded protein is CASSSTEAGQGSYEQYF. The full variable domain, in which reference TRBV7-9 and TRBJ2-7 provide the parts outside the CDR3, is DTGVSQNPRHKITKRGQNVTFRCDPISEHNRLYWYRQTLGQGPEFLTYFQNEAQLEKSRLLSDRFSAERPKGSFSTLEIQRTEQGDSAMYLCASSSTEAGQGSYEQYFGPGTRLTVT.